This T cell receptor (beta chain) appears in the sequencing data of a study of T cell responses to AZD1222 COVID-19 vaccine. The data were produced by immunoSEQ multiplex PCR, yet TCRdb's version contains in-frame clones alone and is incomplete. The sample comprises approximately 150,000 clones, 80% to 95% of which are singletons, and around 4% rests with the top ten. Germline V gene sequence: CDR1 MDHEN, CDR2 SYDVKM. The CDR3 spans 16 residues. The V and J ends lost 2 bases and 4 bases, in that order; junction bases with no gene match: 10. This specimen consisted of peripheral blood, obtained on day 0 of AZD1222 vaccination. The TCR comes from an adult in good health. V gene TRBV28 combines with J gene TRBJ2-5, with TRBD2 identical over 7 bases. CDR3: CASSLGLAEVAETQYF. The CDR3 DNA follows: TGTGCCAGCAGTTTAGGCCTAGCGGAGGTCGCAGAGACCCAGTACTTC. The full variable domain, rest sourced from reference TRBV28 and TRBJ2-5, is DVKVTQSSRYLVKRTGEKVFLECVQDMDHENMFWYRQDPGLGLRLIYFSYDVKMKEKGDIPEGYSVSREKKERFSLILESASTNQTSMYLCASSLGLAEVAETQYFGPGTRLLVL.